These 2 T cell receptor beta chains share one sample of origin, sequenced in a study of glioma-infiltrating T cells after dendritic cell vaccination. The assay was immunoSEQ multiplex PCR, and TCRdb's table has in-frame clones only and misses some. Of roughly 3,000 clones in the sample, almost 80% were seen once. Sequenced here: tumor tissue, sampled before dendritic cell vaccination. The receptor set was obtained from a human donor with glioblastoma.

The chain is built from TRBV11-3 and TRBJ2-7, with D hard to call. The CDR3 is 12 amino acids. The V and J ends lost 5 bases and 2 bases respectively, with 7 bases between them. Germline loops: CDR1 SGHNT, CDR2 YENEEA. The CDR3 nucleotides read TGTGCCAGCAGCCTCCTCCCCTACGAGCAGTACTTC. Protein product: CASSLLPYEQYF.

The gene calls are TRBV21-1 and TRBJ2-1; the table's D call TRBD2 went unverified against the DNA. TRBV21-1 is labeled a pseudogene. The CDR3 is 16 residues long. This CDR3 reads CASSKAGGTRNNEQFF. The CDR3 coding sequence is TGTGCCAGCAGCAAAGCGGGAGGCACAAGAAACAATGAGCAGTTCTTC.